Listed below are T cell receptor beta chains from one sample, sequenced in a study of tumor and adjacent non-tumor tissue in lung cancer. One entry per CDR3 protein results from TCRdb running MiXCR on the multiplex PCR reads. The sample consists of 77,000 or so distinct CDR3 sequences, approximately 82% of them appearing once. Material: distant non-tumor lung tissue. Receptor source: a man aged 70 or older with non-small cell lung cancer. Each CDR3 is given with its conserved first and last residue. The order of the fields is J gene, V gene, D gene, clone size, CDR3 length, CDR3 DNA, CDR3 protein. The D gene is left open where the match is weak. The listing skips clone size in some rows; elsewhere it reads once, few, many or a size class.

>TRBJ2-3|TRBV10-3|TRBD2|NA|16
TGTGCCATCAGCCCGGGACTATCGGGAGCCACAGATACGCAGTATTTT
CAISPGLSGATDTQYF
>TRBJ2-5|TRBV11-3|TRBD2|NA|13
TGTGCCAGCAGCAATAGCGGGAAGGAGACCCAGTGCTTC
CASSNSGKETQCF
>TRBJ1-1|TRBV6-5|NA|NA|17
TGTGCCAGCAGTTACTCTCGGTCATGGGGGGAGATCACTGAAGCTTTCTTT
CASSYSRSWGEITEAFF
>TRBJ2-3|TRBV6-5|NA|once|14
TGTGCCAGAAGTTCAAGGGTAGTCACAGATACGCAGTATTTT
CARSSRVVTDTQYF
>TRBJ1-4|TRBV12-3/TRBV12-4|TRBD1|many|14
TGTGCCAGCAGATCGGACAGGGAGAGTGAAAAACTGTTTTTT
CASRSDRESEKLFF
>TRBJ2-5|TRBV6-1|NA|NA|13
TGTGCCAGCAGTGAAGGGCTGCTAGAGACCCAGTATTTC
CASSEGLLETQYF
>TRBJ2-1|TRBV5-6|NA|NA|19
TGTGCCAGCATCAAGCCACCCACTAGCACTCTTTACTCCTACAATGAGCAGTTCTTC
CASIKPPTSTLYSYNEQFF
>TRBJ2-6|TRBV29-1|NA|NA|15
TGCAGCGTTGAAACAGGGAGCTCTGGGGCCAACATCCTGACTTTC
CSVETGSSGANILTF
>TRBJ2-3|TRBV12-3/TRBV12-4|NA|NA|13
TGTGCCAGCACCCGATTAGGGGCAGTTACGCAGTATTTT
CASTRLGAVTQYF
>TRBJ1-3|TRBV12-3/TRBV12-4|NA|NA|11
TGTGCTAACAGATGGCGGAACACCATATATTTT
CANRWRNTIYF
>TRBJ2-1|TRBV11-3|NA|NA|16
TGTGCCAGCAGTAACACACTAGTGACAGAACACAATGAGCAGTTCTTC
CASSNTLVTEHNEQFF
>TRBJ2-3|TRBV7-3|TRBD2|NA|14
TGTGTCACCACAATAGCGGGGGGCACAGATACGCAGTATTTT
CVTTIAGGTDTQYF
>TRBJ1-2|TRBV29-1|NA|medium-sized|16
TGCAGCGCTCTCCCCTACCTGGGACCAGATAACTATGGCTACACCTTC
CSALPYLGPDNYGYTF
>TRBJ2-5|TRBV6-2/TRBV6-3|NA|many|13
TGTGCCAGCAGAACCGGTGGCAAAGAGACCCAGTACTTC
CASRTGGKETQYF
>TRBJ2-7|TRBV6-1|NA|NA|14
TGTGCCAGTACTCGGATAGACAGCTCCTACGGGCAGTACTTC
CASTRIDSSYGQYF
>TRBJ1-1|TRBV4-2|TRBD1|once|15
TGTGCCAGCAGCCAAGGGGGACAGGCGGCCAATGAAGCTTTCTTT
CASSQGGQAANEAFF
>TRBJ2-1|TRBV6-2/TRBV6-3|NA|many|14
TGTGCCAGCAGTTACTCTAGCTCCTACAATGAGCAGTTCTTC
CASSYSSSYNEQFF
>TRBJ2-3|TRBV10-2|NA|NA|12
TGCGCCTGCAGTGGAAACACAGATACGCAGTATTTT
CACSGNTDTQYF
>TRBJ1-3|TRBV12-3/TRBV12-4|NA|NA|18
TGTGCCAGCAGTCGTCTCGGGACATGGATCGGCTCTAGAAACACAATATATTTT
CASSRLGTWIGSRNTIYF
>TRBJ2-7|TRBV4-1|TRBD2|once|16
TGCCCCAGCAGCCGGACACTAGCGGGAGGGGGGGACGAGAAGTACTTC
CPSSRTLAGGGDEKYF
>TRBJ2-7|TRBV6-1|TRBD1|NA|14
TGTACCAGCAGTTATTACCAAACGGACAGGGAGCAGTATTTC
CTSSYYQTDREQYF
>TRBJ2-2|TRBV5-4|TRBD2|NA|15
TGTGCCAGGAGCATCCTAGCGGGAGACACCGGGGAGCTGTTTTTT
CARSILAGDTGELFF